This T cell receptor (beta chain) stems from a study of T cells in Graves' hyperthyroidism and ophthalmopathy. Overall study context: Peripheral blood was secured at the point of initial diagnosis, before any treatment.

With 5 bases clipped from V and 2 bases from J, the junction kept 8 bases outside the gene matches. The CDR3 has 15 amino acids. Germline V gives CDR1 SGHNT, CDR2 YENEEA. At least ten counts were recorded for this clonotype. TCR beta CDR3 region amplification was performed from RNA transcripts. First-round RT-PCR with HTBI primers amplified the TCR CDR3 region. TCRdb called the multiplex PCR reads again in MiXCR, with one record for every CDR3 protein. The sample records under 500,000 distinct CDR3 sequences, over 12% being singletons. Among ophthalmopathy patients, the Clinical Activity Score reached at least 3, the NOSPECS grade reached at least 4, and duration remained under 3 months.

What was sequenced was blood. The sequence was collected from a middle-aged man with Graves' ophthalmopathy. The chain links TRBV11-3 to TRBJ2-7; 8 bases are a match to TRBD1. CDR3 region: CASSDRGQLTYEQYF. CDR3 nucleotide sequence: TGTGCCAGCAGCGACAGGGGACAATTAACCTACGAGCAGTACTTC. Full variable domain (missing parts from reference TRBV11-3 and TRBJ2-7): EAGVVQSPRYKIIEKKQPVAFWCNPISGHNTLYWYLQNLGQGPELLIRYENEEAVDDSQLPKDRFSAERLKGVDSTLKIQPAELGDSAVYLCASSDRGQLTYEQYFGPGTRLTVT.